This TCR beta chain was found in a study of vaccination effects on CD4 cells after COVID-19. Across the study: Two-dose BNT162b2 or mRNA-1273 vaccination was given to participants.

The repertoire was sequenced with immunoSEQ multiplex PCR; TCRdb's copy has only in-frame clones and lacks some. The data hold 20,000 to 25,000 clones, with 73% observed a single time. Germline values: CDR1 SNHLY, CDR2 FYNNEI. The CDR3 runs 15 residues. Trimming pared 2 bases from V and 3 bases from J, leaving 12 bases between. Sequencing followed a ViraFEST assay step that expanded antigen-specific CD4+ T cells with viral peptide pools. It was after roughly ten days of culture that CD4+ T cells were isolated. Recipients of the vaccine had no prior SARS-CoV-2 infection and negative nucleocapsid antibodies. This clone was detected only a few times. Its cognate antigen is unknown.

The origin of this receptor is a human donor who received a COVID-19 vaccine. V is TRBV2 and J is TRBJ2-3, with D possibly being TRBD2 (5 bases). This sample comprised CD4+ T cells from PBMCs cultured with SARS-CoV-2 spike peptides, obtained before COVID-19 vaccination. The DNA of the CDR3 is TGTGCCAGCAGTGAACTCGAGGGTGCGACAGATACGCAGTATTTT. Translating it yields CASSELEGATDTQYF.